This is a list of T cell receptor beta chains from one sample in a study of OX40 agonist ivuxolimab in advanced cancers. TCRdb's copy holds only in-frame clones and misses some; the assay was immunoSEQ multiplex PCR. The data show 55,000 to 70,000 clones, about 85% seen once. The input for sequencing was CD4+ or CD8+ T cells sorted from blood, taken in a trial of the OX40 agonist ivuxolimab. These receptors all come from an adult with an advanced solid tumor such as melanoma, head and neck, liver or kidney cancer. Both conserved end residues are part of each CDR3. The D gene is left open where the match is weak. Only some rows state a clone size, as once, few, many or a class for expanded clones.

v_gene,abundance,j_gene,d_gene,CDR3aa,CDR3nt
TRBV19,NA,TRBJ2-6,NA,CASRGSRAGANVLTF,TGTGCCAGTAGGGGGAGCAGGGCTGGGGCCAACGTCCTGACTTTC
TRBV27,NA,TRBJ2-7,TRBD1,CASSLQGVGAYEQYF,TGTGCCAGCAGTTTGCAGGGGGTGGGTGCCTACGAGCAGTACTTC
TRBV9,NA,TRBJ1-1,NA,CASSGSTGLDTEAFF,TGTGCCAGCAGCGGGAGTACAGGATTGGACACTGAAGCTTTCTTT
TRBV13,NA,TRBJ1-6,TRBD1,CASSLGDRGGSPLHF,TGTGCCAGCAGCTTAGGGGACAGGGGGGGGTCACCCCTCCACTTT
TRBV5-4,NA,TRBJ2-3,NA,CASSNSSGGLADTQYF,TGTGCCAGCAGCAACTCATCCGGGGGCCTAGCAGATACGCAGTATTTT
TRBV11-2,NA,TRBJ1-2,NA,CASSEDSYGYTF,TGTGCCAGCAGCGAGGACAGCTATGGCTACACCTTC
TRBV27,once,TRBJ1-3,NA,CASSPRRPGFGNTIYF,TGTGCCAGCAGTCCGCGACGTCCAGGGTTCGGAAACACCATATATTTT
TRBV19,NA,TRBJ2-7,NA,CASRPGSRYEQYF,TGTGCCAGTCGCCCCGGCAGTCGCTACGAGCAGTACTTC
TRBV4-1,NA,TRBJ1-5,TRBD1,CASSQGDRGRPFQPQHF,TGCGCCAGCAGCCAAGGAGACAGGGGCCGCCCCTTTCAGCCCCAGCATTTT
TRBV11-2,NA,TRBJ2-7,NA,CASSLAPQSSYEQYF,TGTGCCAGCAGCTTAGCGCCCCAGAGCTCCTACGAGCAGTACTTC
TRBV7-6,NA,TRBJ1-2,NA,CASSLRQQLGYTF,TGTGCCAGCAGCTTAAGACAGCAATTAGGCTACACCTTC
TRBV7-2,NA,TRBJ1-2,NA,CASSYRDGRGNYGYTF,TGTGCCAGCAGCTACCGGGACGGCCGGGGTAACTATGGCTACACCTTC
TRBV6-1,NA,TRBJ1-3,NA,CASNRRGSGNTIYF,TGTGCCAGTAACCGTAGGGGTTCGGGAAACACCATATATTTT
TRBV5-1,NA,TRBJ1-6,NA,CASSPDGRINNSPLHF,TGCGCCAGCAGCCCGGACGGCCGAATTAATAATTCACCCCTCCACTTT
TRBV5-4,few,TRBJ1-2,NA,CASSLQRVLNYGYTF,TGTGCCAGCAGCTTGCAGCGGGTACTGAACTATGGCTACACCTTC
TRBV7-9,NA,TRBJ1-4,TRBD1,CASRLGQGMRTNEKLFF,TGTGCCAGCAGATTGGGACAGGGTATGCGGACTAATGAAAAACTGTTTTTT
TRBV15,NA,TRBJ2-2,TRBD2,CATSRDQRGVTGELFF,TGTGCCACCAGCAGAGATCAGCGGGGGGTCACCGGGGAGCTGTTTTTT
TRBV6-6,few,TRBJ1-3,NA,CASSLGGNTIYF,TGTGCCAGCAGTCTGGGGGGAAACACCATATATTTT
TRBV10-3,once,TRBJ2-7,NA,CAISERGDSYEQYF,TGTGCCATCAGTGAGCGGGGCGACTCCTACGAGCAGTACTTC
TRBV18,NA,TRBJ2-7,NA,CASTSMEEQYF,TGTGCCAGCACTTCGATGGAAGAGCAGTACTTC
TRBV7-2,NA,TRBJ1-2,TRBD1,CASSAPGQINYGYTF,TGTGCCAGCAGCGCCCCGGGACAGATTAACTATGGCTACACCTTC
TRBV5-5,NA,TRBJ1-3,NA,CASSTQGNTIYF,TGTGCCAGCAGCACACAGGGAAACACCATATATTTT
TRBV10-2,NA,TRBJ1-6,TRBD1,CASRNRDRGFAYNSPLHF,TGCGCCAGCAGGAACCGGGACAGGGGATTCGCCTATAATTCACCCCTCCACTTT
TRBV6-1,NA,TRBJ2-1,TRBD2,CASSEQGLAGNNEQFF,TGTGCCAGCAGTGAACAGGGACTAGCGGGGAACAATGAGCAGTTCTTC
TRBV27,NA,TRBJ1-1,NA,CASSLRQEGTEAFF,TGTGCCAGCAGTTTACGACAGGAGGGGACTGAAGCTTTCTTT
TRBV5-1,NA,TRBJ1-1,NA,CASRSEQALRNTEAFF,TGCGCCAGCAGGTCGGAGCAGGCCTTACGGAACACTGAAGCTTTCTTT
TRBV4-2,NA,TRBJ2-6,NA,CASSQDAGSSSGANVLTF,TGTGCCAGCAGCCAAGACGCGGGCTCGTCTTCTGGGGCCAACGTCCTGACTTTC
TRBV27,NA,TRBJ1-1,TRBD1,CASSLSYGTGGKGEAFF,TGTGCCAGCAGTTTGTCTTACGGGACAGGGGGCAAGGGTGAAGCTTTCTTT
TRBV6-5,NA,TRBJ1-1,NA,CASSDRQPNTEAFF,TGTGCCAGCAGCGATAGACAGCCGAACACTGAAGCTTTCTTT